Below, 2 T cell receptor beta chains from the same sample are listed, as sequenced in a study of blood T cell repertoires in COVID-19. The method was immunoSEQ multiplex PCR; TCRdb's version includes in-frame clones alone and lacks a portion of them. The table lists just over 150,000 clones, 85% to 90% of them singletons. Sequencing was carried out using PBMCs or T cells enriched from blood (not recorded which). The receptors were gathered from a woman between 50 and 59 years old who had recovered from COVID-19.

The chain employs TRBV10-3 and TRBJ2-3, with TRBD1 matching 8 bases. This CDR3 is built from 14 residues. Germline-derived CDR1 and CDR2 are ENHRY and SYGVKD. J gave up 7 bases and V 3 bases, and 6 bases lay outside the gene matches. The CDR3 sequence: CAISDQGARHTQYF. CDR3 nucleotide sequence: TGTGCCATCAGTGACCAGGGGGCGCGGCATACGCAGTATTTT.

This clone showed up just once. V is TRBV29-1 and J is TRBJ2-1; 7 nucleotides line up with TRBD1. Unmatched junction bases numbered 3, after V lost 5 bases and J lost 5 bases. The CDR3 loop spans 12 amino acids. The germline CDR1 and CDR2 sequences are SQVTM and ANQGSEA. The CDR3 coding sequence is TGCAGCGTTCGGGACAGAAACAATGAGCAGTTCTTC. Translated, it gives CSVRDRNNEQFF.